Shown below are 24 T cell receptor beta chains from a single sample sequenced in a study of T cell responses to AZD1222 COVID-19 vaccine. Profiling relied on immunoSEQ multiplex PCR, and the TCRdb table lists in-frame clones only, not all of them. The profile covers under 150,000 clones, with over 90% appearing a single time and 5% to 7% taken by the ten largest. Here the sequenced sample was peripheral blood, taken on day 0 of AZD1222 vaccination. These receptors were collected from an adult in good health.

The gene calls are TRBV19 and TRBJ2-1; 7 bases line up with TRBD2. The CDR3 consists of 16 residues. CDR1 is LNHDA, CDR2 SQIVND, per germline (reference sequence). Germline trimming cut 3 bases from V and 7 bases from J; bases unmatched to any gene: 12. The DNA of the CDR3 is TGTGCCAGTAGTATGGGAGCGAGGGAGGGAGAAAATGAGCAGTTCTTC. It specifies CASSMGAREGENEQFF.

This clone was seen once. The chain recombines TRBV2 with TRBJ2-2; TRBD1 agrees at 10 bases. This CDR3 has 13 residues. CDR1 is SNHLY and CDR2 is FYNNEI in the germline V gene. V shed 7 bases and J 5 bases; nucleotides not matched to a gene: 1. The CDR3 protein is CASTGQGTGELFF. The CDR3 DNA reads as TGTGCCAGCACGGGACAGGGGACCGGGGAGCTGTTTTTT.

Concerning this clone: The junction departs from the called germline gene at one end, perhaps through a read error. The chain has TRBV19 and TRBJ2-1; D is perhaps TRBD2 (6 bases). This CDR3 is built from 13 residues. Germline CDR1 and CDR2: LNHDA and SQIVND (reference sequence). This CDR3 is CASSLEGRGEQFF. The CDR3 bases are TGTGCCAGTAGTTTAGAGGGGCGGGGTGAGCAGTTCTTC.

This sequence joins TRBV5-1 and TRBJ1-2; D gene uncertain. Germline V gene data show CDR1 as SGHRS and CDR2 as YFSETQ. The CDR3 covers 15 residues. V was pared by 3 bases and J by 4 bases, with 16 bases between. The CDR3 reads CASSSLTAASYGYTF. Here the CDR3 DNA reads TGCGCCAGCAGCTCCCTGACCGCTGCGAGCTATGGCTACACCTTC.

The gene calls are TRBV27 and TRBJ1-5; D remains ambiguous. The CDR3 runs to 15 residues. Germline CDR1 is MNHEY and CDR2 is SMNVEV (reference sequence). V gave up 6 bases and J gave up 3 bases, with 15 bases separating them. Written as DNA, the CDR3 is TGTGCCAGCAGCGCCTGGAGGAATGACAATCAGCCCCAGCATTTT. As protein: CASSAWRNDNQPQHF.

The chain combines TRBV4-1 with TRBJ1-2, with no clear D. The V gene lost 0 bases and the J gene lost 2 bases, with 13 bases spanning the gap. Germline CDR1 is MGHRA and CDR2 is YSYEKL. The CDR3 extends over 16 amino acids. The CDR3 region has the DNA TGCGCCAGCAGCCAAGATCCGGGCAGCGCGAACTATGGCTACACCTTC. Residues: CASSQDPGSANYGYTF.

A single count supports this clone. The rearrangement joins TRBV19 to TRBJ1-2; D is undetermined. The V gene lost 3 bases and the J gene lost 2 bases, with 13 bases spanning the gap. CDR1 and CDR2 (germline): LNHDA, SQIVND (reference sequence). The CDR3 totals 15 residues. The CDR3 bases are TGTGCCAGTAGTATGATCTCGGGGTCCAACTATGGCTACACCTTC. Amino acid sequence: CASSMISGSNYGYTF.

The chain joins TRBV5-1 to TRBJ2-5; weak D call: TRBD1 (5 bases). CDR1 SGHRS and CDR2 YFSETQ come from the germline V gene. The CDR3 is made up of 13 amino acids. The V gene lost 5 bases and the J gene lost 4 bases, with 12 bases spanning the gap. In DNA form, the CDR3 reads TGCGCCAGCAGTAAGGCTAGGGGAGAGACCCAGTACTTC. It is translated as CASSKARGETQYF.

This clone was picked up a small number of times. The rearrangement uses TRBV2 and TRBJ1-1; no clear D. The CDR3 consists of 13 residues. CDR1 is SNHLY, CDR2 FYNNEI, per germline. V dropped 6 bases and J dropped 1 base, with 9 bases sitting between them. The CDR3 is CASRPGRNTEAFF. CDR3 sequence (DNA): TGTGCCAGCAGACCCGGACGGAACACTGAAGCTTTCTTT. The full variable domain, completed using reference TRBV2 and TRBJ1-1, is EPEVTQTPSHQVTQMGQEVILRCVPISNHLYFYWYRQILGQKVEFLVSFYNNEISEKSEIFDDQFSVERPDGSNFTLKIRSTKLEDSAMYFCASRPGRNTEAFFGQGTRLTVV.

This clone was seen once. V gene TRBV27 combines with J gene TRBJ2-1; D gene ambiguous. V shed 7 bases and J shed 0 bases, with 4 bases lying between them. CDR1 is MNHEY, CDR2 SMNVEV, per germline (reference sequence). The CDR3 has 12 amino acids. As DNA, the CDR3 is TGTGCCAGCATGACCTCCTACAATGAGCAGTTCTTC. Translation gives CASMTSYNEQFF.

In this sample, this clone is medium-sized. The chain is built from TRBV2 and TRBJ1-5, with 11 bases lining up with TRBD1. The V gene end was trimmed by 5 bases and the J gene end by 8 bases; junction bases not matched to a gene: 11. The V gene's germline CDR1 is SNHLY and CDR2 FYNNEI. This CDR3 region has 16 residues. The CDR3, as DNA: TGTGCCAGCAGTTCCGGGACAGGGGGTTTTATTGAGCCCCAGCATTTT. Protein product: CASSSGTGGFIEPQHF.

The rearrangement joins TRBV6-6 to TRBJ2-7; D is unclear. The CDR3 totals 14 residues. Germline CDR1 reads MNHNY; CDR2 reads SVGAGI (reference sequence). V shed 6 bases and J shed 0 bases, with 12 bases lying between them. CDR3 sequence reads: CASSPGVVSYEQYF. For the CDR3, the DNA is TGTGCCAGCAGCCCTGGGGTAGTCTCCTACGAGCAGTACTTC.

V usage is TRBV18 and J usage is TRBJ2-1, with TRBD2 identical over 15 bases. The CDR3 sequence is 18 residues long. Germline V gene sequence: CDR1 KGHSH, CDR2 LQKENI. Trimming took 2 bases from V and 7 from J; bases not matched to a gene: 9. The CDR3 DNA sequence: TGTGCCAGCTCACCAAGGACTAGCGGGAGGGGACAGGGGAATGAGCAGTTCTTC. Protein product: CASSPRTSGRGQGNEQFF.

The sample holds one count of this clone. The chain links TRBV5-6 to TRBJ1-2; 8 bases align to TRBD1. Trimming cost V 4 bases and J 6 bases; bases outside gene matches: 11. The CDR3 has 15 residues. Germline-derived CDR1 and CDR2 are SGHDT and YYEEEE. The CDR3 reads CASSKRTGTGDGYTF. The CDR3 coding sequence is TGTGCCAGCAGCAAGAGAACCGGGACAGGAGATGGCTACACCTTC.

This chain connects TRBV5-6 to TRBJ1-2, with a possible D match to TRBD1 (6 bases). Trimming took off 4 bases at V and 0 bases at J, with 10 bases between the two ends. Per germline, CDR1 SGHDT and CDR2 YYEEEE. This CDR3 comprises 14 residues. This CDR3 reads CASSDRLANYGYTF. Written as DNA, the CDR3 is TGTGCCAGCAGCGACAGGTTAGCTAACTATGGCTACACCTTC.

V gene TRBV5-5 combines with J gene TRBJ2-2; 8 bases line up with TRBD1. V trimming: 2 bases; J trimming: 1 base; junction bases outside the gene matches: 16. The CDR3 runs 20 residues. Germline CDR1 SGHKS, CDR2 YYEKEE (reference sequence). Written as DNA, the CDR3 is TGTGCCAGCAGCTTTGTGCTGAGGACAGGGAGTATGAGGAACACCGGGGAGCTGTTTTTT. This codes for CASSFVLRTGSMRNTGELFF.

This rearrangement joins TRBV29-1 to TRBJ1-2; 10 nucleotides align to TRBD1. Looked up from germline, CDR1 is SQVTM and CDR2 is ANQGSEA. The CDR3 has 13 residues. With V trimmed by 5 bases and J by 8 bases, 8 bases remained unmatched. The CDR3 spells CSVRGQGFGGYTF. CDR3 DNA: TGCAGCGTTAGGGGACAGGGGTTCGGGGGCTACACCTTC.

The rearrangement links TRBV30 to TRBJ2-7, with no clear D. This CDR3 comprises 14 residues. Germline V gives CDR1 GTSNPN, CDR2 SVGIG (reference sequence). V was pared by 3 bases and J by 0 bases, with 12 bases between. In DNA form, the CDR3 reads TGTGCCTGGAGCATGGAGCGCCACTCCTACGAGCAGTACTTC. The encoded protein is CAWSMERHSYEQYF.

This clone was recorded only once. CDR3 DNA: TGTGCCAGCAGCCGCAGGGGGTGGGATGAAAAACTGTTTTTT. Its translation is CASSRRGWDEKLFF. This chain joins TRBV7-9 and TRBJ1-4; 7 bases are a match to TRBD1. Germline V CDR1 and CDR2: SEHNR, FQNEAQ (reference sequence). This CDR3 is built from 14 residues. With 5 bases clipped from V and 6 bases from J, the junction kept 6 bases outside the gene matches. The full variable domain, rest sourced from reference TRBV7-9 and TRBJ1-4, is DTGVSQNPRHKITKRGQNVTFRCDPISEHNRLYWYRQTLGQGPEFLTYFQNEAQLEKSRLLSDRFSAERPKGSFSTLEIQRTEQGDSAMYLCASSRRGWDEKLFFGSGTQLSVL.

The DNA for the CDR3 is TGTGCCAGCAGTAAGACACAACGACCCTATGGCTACACCTTC. Protein product: CASSKTQRPYGYTF. The chain employs TRBV6-5 and TRBJ1-2; D gene ambiguous. Germline V gene lookup returns CDR1 MNHEY and CDR2 SVGAGI. There are 14 residues in the CDR3. V lost 5 bases, J lost 4 bases, and 14 bases lay in between.

This rearrangement joins TRBV3-1 (or the pseudogene TRBV3-2) to TRBJ2-5; D might be TRBD2 (5 bases). The germline V gene encodes CDR1 LGHDT and CDR2 YNNKEL (reference sequence). V was shortened by 1 base and J by 7 bases, with 10 bases between the two germline ends. The CDR3 consists of 13 residues. CDR3 residues: CASSQGSEGTQYF. The CDR3 DNA is TGTGCCAGCAGCCAAGGTAGCGAGGGGACCCAGTACTTC.

A word on this clone: One end of the junction varies from germline; a read error may be responsible. V and J are TRBV11-2 and TRBJ1-1; the D gene is possibly TRBD1 (5 bases). The CDR3 has 13 residues. Germline V gene sequence: CDR1 SGHAT, CDR2 FQNNGV. CDR3 bases: TGTGCCAGCAGCTTGGGGGGAGGCAGTATAAACGAGTTT. Its protein is CASSLGGGSINEF.

The chain links TRBV3-1 (or the pseudogene TRBV3-2) to TRBJ2-3; weak D call: TRBD2 (5 bases). Trimming cost V 3 bases and J 9 bases, with 22 bases left between them. Germline assignment: CDR1 LGHDT and CDR2 YNNKEL (reference sequence). There are 16 residues in the CDR3. CDR3 nucleotide sequence: TGTGCCAGCAGCCAGGGGTTGAGCGGCCTCACAGTCACGCAGTATTTT. It specifies CASSQGLSGLTVTQYF.

The gene calls are TRBV30 and TRBJ1-2, with 7 nucleotides matching TRBD1. The J segment lost 7 bases and the V segment lost 6 bases, leaving 14 bases of the junction unmatched. Germline loops: CDR1 GTSNPN, CDR2 SVGIG (reference sequence). CDR3 length equals 14 residues. The CDR3 bases are TGTGCCTGCGATGGACCTAACAGGGGTCGTGGCTACACCTTC. Its translation is CACDGPNRGRGYTF.